These 7 T cell receptor beta chains were all obtained from the same sample, sequenced in a study of cytomegalovirus exposure and HLA in healthy donors (dated by TCRdb to between 2016 and 2019). Library construction relied on the immunoSEQ multiplex PCR assay. For the multiplex PCR, a mixture combining 60 forward primers for TCR Vbeta segments and 13 reverse primers for TCR Jbeta segments was used. TCRdb holds this immuneACCESS table with in-frame rearrangements only. Some clones are missing; in checked studies, unresolved V genes explain under half, and the rest has no known cause. This sample has 60,000 to 70,000 clones in its table, and roughly 75% of those were observed once. Of the sample, roughly 23% is held by the ten largest clones. Sequencing was performed on PBMCs. The origin of the receptors is a woman aged 40 to 50 in good health and CMV-seropositive.

The rearrangement uses TRBV10-1 and TRBJ2-7, with D possibly being TRBD1 (5 bases). CDR3 size: 13 residues. V was cut by 11 bases and J by 6 bases, with 20 bases left in between. CDR1 WNHNN and CDR2 SYGVQD come from the germline V gene (reference sequence). The CDR3: CASSARAFGEQYF. DNA of the CDR3: TGCGCCTCCTCCGCCAGGGCGTTCGGCGAGCAGTACTTC.

V is TRBV29-1 and J is TRBJ1-1, with D perhaps TRBD1 (5 bases). There are 12 residues in the CDR3. Per germline, CDR1 SQVTM and CDR2 ANQGSEA. In DNA form, the CDR3 reads TGCAGGGGTGATCAAGGGGCCACTGAAGCTTTCTTT. This codes for CRGDQGATEAFF.

This clone has only one observation. The rearrangement joins TRBV6-5 to TRBJ2-2, with TRBD1 as a possible D gene (5 bases). The CDR3 has 13 amino acids. Trimming removed 8 bases from V and 5 bases from J, with 12 bases in between. In germline, CDR1 is MNHEY, CDR2 SVGAGI. CDR3 DNA sequence: TGTGCCAGCCTGTCAGGGTGGACCGGGGAGCTGTTTTTT. It codes for CASLSGWTGELFF.

V usage is TRBV6-6 and J usage is TRBJ2-7; possible D gene TRBD1, 6 bases. Trimming removed 6 bases from V and 2 bases from J, with 17 bases in between. The CDR3 is 15 residues long. Germline CDR1 reads MNHNY; CDR2 reads SVGAGI (reference sequence). CDR3 in DNA: TGTGCCAGCAGAGAACAGGGCGCTGCAACCTACGAGCAGTACTTC. It yields the protein CASREQGAATYEQYF.

This clone was counted a single time. The CDR3: CASGSGFGETQYF. Here the CDR3 DNA reads TGTGCTAGTGGGTCAGGGTTCGGAGAGACCCAGTACTTC. The chain combines TRBV12-5 with TRBJ2-5; possible D gene TRBD1, 5 bases. In germline, CDR1 is LGHNT, CDR2 FRNRAP. The CDR3 length is 13 residues. Trimming removed 6 bases at V and 4 bases at J, with 12 bases between.

This clone was seen more than once but under ten times. The genes are TRBV6-6 and TRBJ1-4, with TRBD1 as a possible D gene (5 bases). Germline CDR1 MNHNY, CDR2 SVGAGI (reference sequence). CDR3 size: 14 residues. Deletions cut 6 bases from V and 5 bases from J, with 13 bases between. The CDR3 is CASSAGRWNEKLFF. The CDR3 region has the DNA TGTGCCAGCAGCGCGGGACGGTGGAATGAAAAACTGTTTTTT.

The chain links TRBV5-5 to TRBJ1-4, with 7 bases that match TRBD1. This CDR3 region has 17 residues. The junction had 5 bases not matched to a gene; V was cut back by 0 bases and J by 0 bases. Germline-derived CDR1 and CDR2 are SGHKS and YYEKEE (reference sequence). The CDR3 region is CASSLDSQGATNEKLFF. CDR3 DNA: TGTGCCAGCAGCTTGGATTCTCAGGGGGCAACTAATGAAAAACTGTTTTTT. The full variable domain, rest sourced from reference TRBV5-5 and TRBJ1-4, is DAGVTQSPTHLIKTRGQQVTLRCSPISGHKSVSWYQQVLGQGPQFIFQYYEKEERGRGNFPDRFSARQFPNYSSELNVNALLLGDSALYLCASSLDSQGATNEKLFFGSGTQLSVL.